Below are 3 T cell receptor beta chains sequenced from a single sample in a study of graft-versus-host responses after intestinal transplantation. Clones were read by immunoSEQ multiplex PCR, and TCRdb kept only the in-frame ones, dropping some. The data contain about 59,000 clones, around 93% of them singletons. Which antigens these TCRs recognize remains unknown. The input for sequencing was unstimulated CD4+ T cells sorted from spleen or lymph node cells, taken before transplant. These receptors all stem from a human donor who was the organ donor for an intestinal transplant.

This chain uses TRBV7-8 with TRBJ1-4; D call uncertain. Germline loops: CDR1 SGHVS, CDR2 FQNEAQ. V was clipped by 4 bases and J by 8 bases, with 11 bases between them. The CDR3 loop spans 13 amino acids. The DNA of the CDR3 is TGTGCCAGCAGCTCGGGAGTTCGGGAAAAACTGTTTTTT. It specifies CASSSGVREKLFF.

The chain uses TRBV20-1 and TRBJ2-2; D is uncertain. The CDR3 loop spans 11 amino acids. The V end was cut by 7 bases, the J end by 8 bases, with 11 bases between. The V gene's germline CDR1 is DFQATT and CDR2 SNEGSKA (reference sequence). CDR3: CSVPRSGELFF. The CDR3 nucleotides are TGCAGTGTTCCCCGTTCGGGGGAGCTGTTTTTT.

The chain couples TRBV5-4 to TRBJ1-1, with 8 bases identical to TRBD1. V lost 4 bases, J lost 8 bases, and 1 base stayed unmatched. Per germline, CDR1 SGHNT and CDR2 YYREEE (reference sequence). The CDR3 runs 11 residues. In DNA, the CDR3 is TGTGCCAGCAGCCGGGACAGGGAAGCTTTCTTT. Amino acids: CASSRDREAFF. Together with reference TRBV5-4 and TRBJ1-1, the CDR3 gives the full variable domain: ETGVTQSPTHLIKTRGQQVTLRCSSQSGHNTVSWYQQALGQGPQFIFQYYREEENGRGNFPPRFSGLQFPNYSSELNVNALELDDSALYLCASSRDREAFFGQGTRLTVV.